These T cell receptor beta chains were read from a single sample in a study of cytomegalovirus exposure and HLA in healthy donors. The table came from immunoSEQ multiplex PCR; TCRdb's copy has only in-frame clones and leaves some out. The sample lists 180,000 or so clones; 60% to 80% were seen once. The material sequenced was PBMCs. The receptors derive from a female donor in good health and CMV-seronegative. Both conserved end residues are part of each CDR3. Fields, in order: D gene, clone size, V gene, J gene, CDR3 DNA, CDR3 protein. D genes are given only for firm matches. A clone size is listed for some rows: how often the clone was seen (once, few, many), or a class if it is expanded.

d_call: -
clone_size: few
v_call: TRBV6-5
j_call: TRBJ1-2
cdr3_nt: TGTGCCAGCAGTTACTCAGTGTCGGTACAGGGAGACGGCTACACCTTC
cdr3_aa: CASSYSVSVQGDGYTF

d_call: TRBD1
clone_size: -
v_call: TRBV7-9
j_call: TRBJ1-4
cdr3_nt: TGTGCCAGCAGCTCTACAGGGGGAACTAATGAAAAACTGTTTTTT
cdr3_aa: CASSSTGGTNEKLFF

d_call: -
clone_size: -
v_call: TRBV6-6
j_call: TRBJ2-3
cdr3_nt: TGTGCCAGCAGTTACTCAACTAGCACAGATACGCAGTATTTT
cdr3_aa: CASSYSTSTDTQYF

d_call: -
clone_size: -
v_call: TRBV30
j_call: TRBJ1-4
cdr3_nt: TGTGCCTGGAGTGTATCGGGGGTTAATGAAAAACTGTTTTTT
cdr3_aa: CAWSVSGVNEKLFF

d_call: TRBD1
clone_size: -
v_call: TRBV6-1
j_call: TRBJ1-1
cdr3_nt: TGTGCCAGCAGTGACCGGGACAGGGGTGAAGCTTTCTTT
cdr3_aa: CASSDRDRGEAFF

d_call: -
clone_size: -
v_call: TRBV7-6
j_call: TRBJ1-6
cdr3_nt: TGTGCCAGCAGCCCGGGGGGGCCCCTCCACTTT
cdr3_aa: CASSPGGPLHF

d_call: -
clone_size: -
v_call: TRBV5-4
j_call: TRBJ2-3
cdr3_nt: TGTGCCAGCAGCTCCACTAGTGGAAAGGCAGATACGCAGTATTTT
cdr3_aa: CASSSTSGKADTQYF

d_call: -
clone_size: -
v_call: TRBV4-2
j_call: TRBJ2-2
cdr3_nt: TGTGCCAGCAGCCAAGAAGGGCGAGCGGGTGTGAACACCGGGGAGCTGTTTTTT
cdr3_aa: CASSQEGRAGVNTGELFF

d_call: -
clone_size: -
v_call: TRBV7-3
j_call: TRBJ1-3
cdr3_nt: TGTGCCAGCAGCTTAACGGAGTCGAGAGCCGGAAACACCATATATTTT
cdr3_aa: CASSLTESRAGNTIYF

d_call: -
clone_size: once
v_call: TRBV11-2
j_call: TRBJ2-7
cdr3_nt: TGTGCCAGCAGCCCGGAGGCAGAAGGATTTGCCGAGCAGTACTTC
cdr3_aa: CASSPEAEGFAEQYF

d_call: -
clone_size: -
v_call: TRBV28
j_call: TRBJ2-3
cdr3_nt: TGTGCCAGCAGCCCCGTCGGAGGCGGTCGAGTCGCGGGCACAGATACGCAGTATTTT
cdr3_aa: CASSPVGGGRVAGTDTQYF

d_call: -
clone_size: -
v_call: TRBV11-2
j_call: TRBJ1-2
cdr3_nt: TGTGCCAGCAGCCTGTCCGTTTACTATGGCTACACCTTC
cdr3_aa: CASSLSVYYGYTF

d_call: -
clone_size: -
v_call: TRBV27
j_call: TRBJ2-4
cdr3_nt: TGTGCCAGCAGTTTATCGGGGGCGGTAGCCAAAAACATTCAGTACTTC
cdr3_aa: CASSLSGAVAKNIQYF

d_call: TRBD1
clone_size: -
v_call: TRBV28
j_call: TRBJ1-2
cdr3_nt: TGTGCCAGCAGTTTAGTTTGGGCAGGGGGACCTAACTATGGCTACACCTTC
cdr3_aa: CASSLVWAGGPNYGYTF

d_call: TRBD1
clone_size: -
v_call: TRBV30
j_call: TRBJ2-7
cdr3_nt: TGTGCCTGGAGTCGGGACAGGAGCTCCTACGAGCAGTACTTC
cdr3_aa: CAWSRDRSSYEQYF

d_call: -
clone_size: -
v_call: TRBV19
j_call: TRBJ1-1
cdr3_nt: TGTGCCAGTAGTGTACGGGACACCAACACTGAAGCTTTCTTT
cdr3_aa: CASSVRDTNTEAFF

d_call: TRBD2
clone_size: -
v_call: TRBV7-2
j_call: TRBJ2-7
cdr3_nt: TGTGCCAGCAGCTTAGGGAGCGGGACCCCCACCGAGCAGTACTTC
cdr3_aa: CASSLGSGTPTEQYF

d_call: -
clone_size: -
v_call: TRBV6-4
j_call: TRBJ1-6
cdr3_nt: TGTGCCAGCAGTGACTCCGGACAGAATTCACCCCTCCACTTT
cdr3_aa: CASSDSGQNSPLHF

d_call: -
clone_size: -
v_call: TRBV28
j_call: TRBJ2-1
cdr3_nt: TGTGCCTCCTTACGGGGAAACTCCTACAATGAGCAGTTCTTC
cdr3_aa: CASLRGNSYNEQFF

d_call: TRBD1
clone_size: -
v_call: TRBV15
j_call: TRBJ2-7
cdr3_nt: TGTGCCACCAGCAGAGATACGGACAGGACCTACGAGCAGTACTTC
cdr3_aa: CATSRDTDRTYEQYF

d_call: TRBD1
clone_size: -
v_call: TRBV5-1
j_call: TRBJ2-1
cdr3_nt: TGCGCCAGCAGCTTGGGGCAGGGGGCTTACAATGAGCAGTTCTTC
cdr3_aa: CASSLGQGAYNEQFF

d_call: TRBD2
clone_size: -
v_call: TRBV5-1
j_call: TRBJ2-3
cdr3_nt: TGCGCCAGCAGCTTGGAGCGGGGCGGGACAGATACGCAGTATTTT
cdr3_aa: CASSLERGGTDTQYF

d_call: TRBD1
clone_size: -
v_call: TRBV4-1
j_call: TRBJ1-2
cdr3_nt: TGCGCCAGCAGTCCCGGGACAGGGGACTTCTATGGCTACACCTTC
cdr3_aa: CASSPGTGDFYGYTF

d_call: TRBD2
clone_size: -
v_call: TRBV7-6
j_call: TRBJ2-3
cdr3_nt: TGTGCCAGCAGCTCTAGCGGGAGGACAGATACGCAGTATTTT
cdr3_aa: CASSSSGRTDTQYF

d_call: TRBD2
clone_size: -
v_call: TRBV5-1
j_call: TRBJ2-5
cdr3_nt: TGCGCCAGCAGCTTGGTGACTAGCGGGAGAAGTTTGGAGACCCAGTACTTC
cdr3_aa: CASSLVTSGRSLETQYF

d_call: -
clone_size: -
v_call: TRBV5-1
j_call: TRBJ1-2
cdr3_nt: TGCGCCAGCAGCTTGACGCAGGGGAGCAACTATGGCTACACCTTC
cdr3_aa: CASSLTQGSNYGYTF

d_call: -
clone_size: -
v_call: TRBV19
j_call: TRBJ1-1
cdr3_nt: TGTGCCAGTAGTGCCGGGGGGCGCATGAACACTGAAGCTTTCTTT
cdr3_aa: CASSAGGRMNTEAFF

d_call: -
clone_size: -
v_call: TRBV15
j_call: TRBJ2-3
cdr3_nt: TGTGCCACCAGCAGGGGACTCGATAGTAGCACAGATACGCAGTATTTT
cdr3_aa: CATSRGLDSSTDTQYF

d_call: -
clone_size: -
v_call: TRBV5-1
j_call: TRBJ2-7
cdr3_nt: TGCGCCAGCAGCTTGTATGTGGGGGGGCACTACGAGCAGTACTTC
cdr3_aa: CASSLYVGGHYEQYF

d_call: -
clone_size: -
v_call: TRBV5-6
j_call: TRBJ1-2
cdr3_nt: TGTGCCAGCAGCTTGTGGAGCAGCCCTAGCTATGGCTACACCTTC
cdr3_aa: CASSLWSSPSYGYTF

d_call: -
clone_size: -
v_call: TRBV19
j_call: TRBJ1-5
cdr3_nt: TGTGCCAGTAGTGGACAAAATCAGCCCCAGCATTTT
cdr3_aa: CASSGQNQPQHF

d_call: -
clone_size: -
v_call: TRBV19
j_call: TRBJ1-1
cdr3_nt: TGTGCCAGTAGTAAGGGCAGGGTAGGCCTTGAAGCTTTCTTT
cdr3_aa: CASSKGRVGLEAFF

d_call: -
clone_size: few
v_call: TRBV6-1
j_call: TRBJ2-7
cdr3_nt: TGTGCCAGCAGTGAATCGGCTAGCGAGAGACGCTACGAGCAGTACTTC
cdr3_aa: CASSESASERRYEQYF

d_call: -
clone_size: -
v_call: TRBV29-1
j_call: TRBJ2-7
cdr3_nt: TGCAGCGTTGAAGGGCGAAGGGGGGGGACAGGCCCCTACGAGCAGTACTTC
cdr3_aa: CSVEGRRGGTGPYEQYF

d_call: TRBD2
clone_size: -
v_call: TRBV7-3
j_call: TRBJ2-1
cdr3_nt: TGTGCCAGCTCCGAATCTGGCGGGAGGGCAAATGAGCAGTTCTTC
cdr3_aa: CASSESGGRANEQFF

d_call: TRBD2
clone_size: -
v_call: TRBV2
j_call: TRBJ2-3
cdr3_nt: TGTGCCAGCAGTGAACTAGCGGTTAGCACAGATACGCAGTATTTT
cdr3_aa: CASSELAVSTDTQYF

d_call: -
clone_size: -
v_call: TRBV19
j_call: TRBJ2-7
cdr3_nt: TGTGCCAGTAGTATGCAGGAGGGGGCGGCCTACGAGCAGTACTTC
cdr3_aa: CASSMQEGAAYEQYF

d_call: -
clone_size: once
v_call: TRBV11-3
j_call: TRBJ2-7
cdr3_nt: TGTGCCAGCAGCTTAGGACAGAACTACGAGCAGTACTTC
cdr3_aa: CASSLGQNYEQYF

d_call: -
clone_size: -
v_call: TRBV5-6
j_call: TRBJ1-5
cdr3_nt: TGTGCCAGCAGCTTGGCCTCGGGAAATCAGCCCCAGCATTTT
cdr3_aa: CASSLASGNQPQHF

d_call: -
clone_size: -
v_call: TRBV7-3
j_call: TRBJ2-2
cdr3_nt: TGTGCCAGCAGCCTCCTCACCGGGAACACCGGGGAGCTGTTTTTT
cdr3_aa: CASSLLTGNTGELFF

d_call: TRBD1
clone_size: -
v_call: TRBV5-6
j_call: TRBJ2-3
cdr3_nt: TGTGCCAGCAGCTATCGGGACAGCCCGGCAGATACGCAGTATTTT
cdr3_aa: CASSYRDSPADTQYF

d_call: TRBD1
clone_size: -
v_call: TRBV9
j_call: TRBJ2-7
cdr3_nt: TGTGCCAGCAGCGAGACAGGGGGCGCCCACGAGCAGTACTTC
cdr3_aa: CASSETGGAHEQYF

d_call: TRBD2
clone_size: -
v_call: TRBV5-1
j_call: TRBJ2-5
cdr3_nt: TGCGCCAGCGACGGGGGGGTACAAGAGACCCAGTACTTC
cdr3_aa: CASDGGVQETQYF

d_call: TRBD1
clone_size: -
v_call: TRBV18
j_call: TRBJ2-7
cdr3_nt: TGTGCCAGCCTAGGGACAGGGGGTTCCGAGCAGTACTTC
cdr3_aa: CASLGTGGSEQYF

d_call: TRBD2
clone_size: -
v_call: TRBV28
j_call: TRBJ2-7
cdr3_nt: TGTGCCAGCAGTTTAAGAGCGGGAGGGCTGAGGGAGCAGTACTTC
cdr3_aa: CASSLRAGGLREQYF

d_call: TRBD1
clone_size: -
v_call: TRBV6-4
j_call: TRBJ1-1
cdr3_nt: TGTGCCAGCAGCCAGGGGGCAGGGAACACTGAAGCTTTCTTT
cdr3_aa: CASSQGAGNTEAFF

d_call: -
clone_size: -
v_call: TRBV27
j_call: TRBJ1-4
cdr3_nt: TGTGCCAGCAGTTTCTCTATGGACAGTGGGATGAATGAAAAACTGTTTTTT
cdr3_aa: CASSFSMDSGMNEKLFF

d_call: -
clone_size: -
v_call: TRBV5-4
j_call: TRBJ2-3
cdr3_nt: TGTGCCAGCTCAGGGCAAGACACAGATACGCAGTATTTT
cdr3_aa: CASSGQDTDTQYF

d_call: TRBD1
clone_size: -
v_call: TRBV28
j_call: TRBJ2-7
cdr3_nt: TGTGCCAGCAGTTTCGCGGTAGAAACAGGGGGCTCCTACGAGCAGTACTTC
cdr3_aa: CASSFAVETGGSYEQYF

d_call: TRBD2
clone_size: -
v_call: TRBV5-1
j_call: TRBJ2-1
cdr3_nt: TGCGCCAGCAGCTCGGGGGGCTTAGCGGGAGGGTACAATGAGCAGTTCTTC
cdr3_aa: CASSSGGLAGGYNEQFF

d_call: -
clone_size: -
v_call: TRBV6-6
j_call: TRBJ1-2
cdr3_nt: TGTGCCAGCAGTTACGCGTATGGCTACACCTTC
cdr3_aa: CASSYAYGYTF

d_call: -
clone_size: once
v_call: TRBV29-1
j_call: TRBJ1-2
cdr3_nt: TGCAGCGTTGTACGGGGGGAGACCTATGGCTACACCTTC
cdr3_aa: CSVVRGETYGYTF

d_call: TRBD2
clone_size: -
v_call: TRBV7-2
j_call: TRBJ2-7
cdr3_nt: TGTGCCAGCAGCTTAAAAGGAGGCGGGGGGGCTAACGAGCAGTACTTC
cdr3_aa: CASSLKGGGGANEQYF

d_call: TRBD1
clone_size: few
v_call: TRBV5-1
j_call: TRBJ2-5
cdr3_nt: TGCGCCAGCAGCTTGGATTACAGGGGTAAGCAGTACTTC
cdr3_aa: CASSLDYRGKQYF

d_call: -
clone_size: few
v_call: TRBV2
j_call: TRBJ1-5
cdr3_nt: TGTGCCAGCAGTGAAATCCGGGGGATCAATCAGCCCCAGCATTTT
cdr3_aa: CASSEIRGINQPQHF